The T cell receptor (beta chain) under discussion was sequenced for a study of Graves' ophthalmopathy and Graves' hyperthyroidism. The authors defined stable hyperthyroidism as no ophthalmopathy within 18 months of follow-up. If patients had other autoimmune diseases, uncontrolled infections, pregnancy or lactation, they were excluded. Clinical symptoms, serum thyroxine, TRAb, thyroid ultrasound and orbital computed tomography formed the basis of diagnosis. Points on this clonotype: Its cognate antigen is unknown.

Researchers took RNA transcripts and amplified TCR beta CDR3 regions from them. Amplification began with first-round RT-PCR using HTBI primers, then second-round multiplex PCR was performed. TCRdb ran MiXCR on the multiplex PCR reads and lists one entry per CDR3 protein. The data contain about 420,000 distinct CDR3 sequences, around a fifth of them singletons. Regarding the study as a whole: At around 65% sensitivity and about 72% specificity, the model predicted progression of the ophthalmopathy.

Trimming took off 3 bases at V and 4 bases at J, with 9 bases between the two ends. The germline V gene encodes CDR1 SEHNR and CDR2 FQNEAQ (reference sequence). This CDR3 has 13 residues. Sample: peripheral blood. The sequence came from a woman under 30 with stable Graves' hyperthyroidism. The V gene is TRBV7-9, the J gene TRBJ1-1; TRBD1 might be the D (5 bases). CDR3 residues: CASSLPGTTEAFF. In DNA, the CDR3 is TGTGCCAGCAGCTTGCCAGGGACCACTGAAGCTTTCTTT.